This T cell receptor beta chain was documented in a study of T cell responses to AZD1222 COVID-19 vaccine. Data came from immunoSEQ multiplex PCR; TCRdb stores just in-frame clones and leaves some out. Of more than 100,000 clones detected, 88% appear once; the ten largest clones hold around 20%. Germline CDR1 reads KGHSH; CDR2 reads LQKENI. The CDR3 runs 14 residues. Deletions cut 2 bases from V and 5 bases from J, with 11 bases between. As to this clone: The antigen remains undetermined.

General study results and limits: Close to half of spike-specific TCRs reportedly recognize unmutated variant regions.

This rearrangement joins TRBV18 to TRBJ2-3, with D unclear. Material: peripheral blood, obtained on day 0 of AZD1222 vaccination. The receptor was isolated from an adult in good health. The CDR3 here is CASSPAGLRDTQYF. DNA of the CDR3: TGTGCCAGCTCACCAGCAGGCCTTAGAGATACGCAGTATTTT.